This entry describes one T cell receptor beta chain. This entry comes from a study of blood T cell repertoires in COVID-19. Study summary: In each case, the material was cDNA or gDNA derived from T cells, B-cell-depleted T cells, or PBMCs.

Original methodology: Counts of nucleated cells, estimated from reference gene primer amplification, were obtained. The protocol was immunoSEQ multiplex PCR, while the TCRdb copy is restricted to in-frame clones and leaves out a portion. D and trimming were read from the DNA, whereas the V and J calls and clone size are those reported in that table. The data show 150,000 or so clones, 87% seen once. V was pared by 2 bases and J by 5 bases, with 12 bases between. The CDR3 runs 14 residues. CDR1 and CDR2 (germline): MNHEY, SMNVEV (reference sequence). Sequenced material: peripheral blood. This chain connects TRBV27 to TRBJ2-5; tentatively, D is TRBD2 (6 bases). This sequence was found in a woman in her 50s with acute or convalescent COVID-19. In DNA, the CDR3 is TGTGCCAGCAGTTTACTGGGGGGACCGGAGACCCAGTACTTC. Its protein product is CASSLLGGPETQYF.